This T cell receptor (beta chain) emerged from a study of T cells in localized non-small cell lung cancer. Study-level findings and limits: Adjacent lung was found to contain a median approximately 60 of the top 100 tumor clones. The highest T cell clonality was in uninvolved adjacent lung, above tumor.

Germline V gene data show CDR1 as SGDLS and CDR2 as YYNGEE. This CDR3 is built from 15 residues. The V end lost 7 bases, the J end lost 1 base, and 14 bases lay between the germline ends. Clones were sequenced by immunoSEQ multiplex PCR, and TCRdb holds only the in-frame ones, with some missing. The profile shows more than 700 clones, about 29% of them singletons. There are a few counts of this clone. Its antigen remains unidentified. This specimen consisted of lung tumor tissue, obtained before any cancer treatment. This chain links TRBV9 with TRBJ2-2; no reliable D call. The clonotype comes from a female donor of 60 years or more with stage III squamous cell lung carcinoma. The CDR3 protein is CASEKAGMNTGELFF. The CDR3 region has the DNA TGTGCCAGCGAAAAAGCTGGAATGAACACCGGGGAGCTGTTTTTT.